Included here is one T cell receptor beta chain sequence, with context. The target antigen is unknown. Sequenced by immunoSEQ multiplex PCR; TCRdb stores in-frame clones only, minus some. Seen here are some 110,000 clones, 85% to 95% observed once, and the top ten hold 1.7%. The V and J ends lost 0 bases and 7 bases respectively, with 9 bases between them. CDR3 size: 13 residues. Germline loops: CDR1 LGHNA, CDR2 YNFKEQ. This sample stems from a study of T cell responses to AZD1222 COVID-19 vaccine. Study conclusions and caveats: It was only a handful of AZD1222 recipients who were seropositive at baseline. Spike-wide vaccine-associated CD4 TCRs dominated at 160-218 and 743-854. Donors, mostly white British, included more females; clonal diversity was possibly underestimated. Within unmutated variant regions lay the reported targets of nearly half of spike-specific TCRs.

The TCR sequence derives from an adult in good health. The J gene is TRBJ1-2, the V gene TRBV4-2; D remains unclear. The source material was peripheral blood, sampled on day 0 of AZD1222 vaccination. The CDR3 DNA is TGTGCCAGCAGCCAAGACTCGTCGGGTGGCTACACCTTC. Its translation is CASSQDSSGGYTF.